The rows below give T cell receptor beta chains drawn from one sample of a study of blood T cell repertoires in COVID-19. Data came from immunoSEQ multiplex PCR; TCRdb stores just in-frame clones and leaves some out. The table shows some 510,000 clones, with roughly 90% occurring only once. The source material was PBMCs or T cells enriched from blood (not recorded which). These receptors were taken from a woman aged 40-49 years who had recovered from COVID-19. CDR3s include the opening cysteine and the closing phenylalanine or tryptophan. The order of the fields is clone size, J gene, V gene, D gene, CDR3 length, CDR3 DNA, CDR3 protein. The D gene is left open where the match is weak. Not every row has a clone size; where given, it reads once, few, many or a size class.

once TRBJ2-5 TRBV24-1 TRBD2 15 TGTGCCACCAGTGAGACTAGCGGGAGTGGTGAGACCCAGTACTTC CATSETSGSGETQYF
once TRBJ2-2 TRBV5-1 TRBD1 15 TGCGCCAGCAGCAAGGGACAGGGTAACACCGGGGAGCTGTTTTTT CASSKGQGNTGELFF
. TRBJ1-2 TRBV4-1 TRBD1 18 TGCGCCAGCAGCCAAGGGGGAGACAGGGGGAATAATTACTATGGCTACACCTTC CASSQGGDRGNNYYGYTF
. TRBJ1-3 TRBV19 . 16 TGTGCCAGTAGTATAGAGGTGGCAGGGTACGAAAACACCATATATTTT CASSIEVAGYENTIYF
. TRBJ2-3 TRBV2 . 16 TGTGCCAGCATGGGGGGTCCAGGGAAGGGGCCAGATACGCAGTATTTT CASMGGPGKGPDTQYF
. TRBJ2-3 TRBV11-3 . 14 TGTGCCAGCAGCTTAGTCAGGGGGGCAGATACGCAGTATTTT CASSLVRGADTQYF
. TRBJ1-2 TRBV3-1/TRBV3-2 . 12 TGTGCCAGCATGACAGCCAACTATGGCTACACCTTC CASMTANYGYTF
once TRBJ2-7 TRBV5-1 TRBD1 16 TGCGCCAGCAGCCCAGTTCCCATTGGACAGGGCGACGAGCAGTACTTC CASSPVPIGQGDEQYF
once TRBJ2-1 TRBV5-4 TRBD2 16 TGTGCCAGCAGCCCCCGAGGACTAGCGGGGTACAATGAGCAGTTCTTC CASSPRGLAGYNEQFF
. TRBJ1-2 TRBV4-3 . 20 TGCGCCAGCAGCCAAGATGGGCCAGGAGGGGAGGGATCGGTCTACTATGGCTACACCTTC CASSQDGPGGEGSVYYGYTF
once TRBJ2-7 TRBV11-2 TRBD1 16 TGTGCCAGCAGCTTAGCCCTGCCGGGACAGGGGCCCGAGCAGTACTTC CASSLALPGQGPEQYF
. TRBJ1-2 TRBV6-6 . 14 TGTGCCAGCAGTTACGTCGGACAGAACTATGGCTACACCTTC CASSYVGQNYGYTF
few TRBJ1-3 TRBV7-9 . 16 TGTGCCAGCAGCGACCATCAGGGAAGCTCTGGAAACACCATATATTTT CASSDHQGSSGNTIYF
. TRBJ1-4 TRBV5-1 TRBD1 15 TGCGCCAGCAGCTCCGACAGGGGGGGTAATGAAAAACTGTTTTTT CASSSDRGGNEKLFF
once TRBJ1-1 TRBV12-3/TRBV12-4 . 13 TGTGCCAGCAGGCGAGACATAAACACTGAAGCTTTCTTT CASRRDINTEAFF
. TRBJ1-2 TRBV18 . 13 TGTGCCAGCTCGGACGGGGGTAACTATGGCTACACCTTC CASSDGGNYGYTF